The TCR beta chain described here comes from a study of CD8+ T cells in alopecia areata. The study's findings and limits: Affected lesional scalp, above all in alopecia totalis/universalis, was more clonal than normal scalp.

Following extraction, RNA underwent reverse transcription to cDNA, which served as the sequencing template. Sequencing was performed with immunoSEQ multiplex PCR; in TCRdb, only in-frame clones are kept and a portion is missing. This table holds around 290,000 clones, roughly 60% found once. This clone was counted between two and nine times. The antigen is unknown. Treatment meaning: oral pan-JAK inhibitor, 5-10 mg twice daily. In alopecia areata patients, both lesional scalp punch biopsies and peripheral blood were collected. The V end was cut by 5 bases, the J end by 3 bases, with 7 bases between. The CDR3 is 11 amino acids. Per the germline V gene, CDR1 is DFQATT and CDR2 is SNEGSKA (reference sequence).

The chain recombines TRBV20-1 with TRBJ1-1; unclear D gene. This specimen was CD4+ T cells sorted from blood, taken at week 24, from a patient treated with tofacitinib. The TCR sequence derives from a human donor with alopecia areata. CDR3 in amino acids: CSAPRDTEAFF. The DNA of the CDR3 is TGCAGTGCTCCCCGGGACACTGAAGCTTTCTTT.